This is a list of T cell receptor beta chains from one sample in a study of T-cell reconstitution after alpha-beta-depleted transplantation in children. MiXCR, run by TCRdb on the PCR reads, gives a single entry per CDR3 protein. The data show around 580,000 distinct CDR3 sequences, with under 25% seen just once and 12% to 15% held by the top ten. This specimen was PBMCs, mostly from graft donor cells, taken 360 days after TCRalphabeta/CD19-depleted stem cell transplant. The receptor source for this set is a boy under three years old who had a stem cell transplant for acute myeloid leukemia, so the T cells may come from the graft donor. The CDR3 runs from the conserved cysteine through the conserved F or W. The D gene is left open where the match is weak. For some rows the clone size is stated as once, few or many, or as a class when expanded; others skip it.

D: TRBD2
size: .
J: TRBJ2-7
V: TRBV5-6
DNA: TGTGCCAGCAGCTGGGAGGGTAGTACCTACGAGCAGTACTTC
CDR3: CASSWEGSTYEQYF

D: TRBD2
size: few
J: TRBJ2-7
V: TRBV7-2
DNA: TGTGCCAGCAGCTTAGGGAGACTAGCGGGGCTCTCCTACGAGCAGTACTTC
CDR3: CASSLGRLAGLSYEQYF

D: .
size: many
J: TRBJ2-5
V: TRBV6-5
DNA: TGTGCCAGGAGTCTCTTGAGGGAGACCCAGTACTTC
CDR3: CARSLLRETQYF

D: TRBD1
size: .
J: TRBJ2-3
V: TRBV24-1
DNA: TGTGCCACCAGTATAGGACAGGGAAGCACAGATACGCAGTATTTT
CDR3: CATSIGQGSTDTQYF

D: TRBD2
size: many
J: TRBJ2-1
V: TRBV6-2/TRBV6-3
DNA: TGTGCCAGCAGCTCTGAAATACTAGCGGGCCTCTACAATGAGCAGTTCTTC
CDR3: CASSSEILAGLYNEQFF

D: .
size: many
J: TRBJ2-3
V: TRBV12-3/TRBV12-4
DNA: TGTGCCAGCAGTTTCCGTTGGCAGCCTAACACAGATACGCAGTATTTT
CDR3: CASSFRWQPNTDTQYF

D: TRBD1
size: few
J: TRBJ2-3
V: TRBV6-5
DNA: TGTGCCAGCAGTAGCCTACAGGGGTCGCAGTATTTT
CDR3: CASSSLQGSQYF

D: TRBD1
size: .
J: TRBJ2-7
V: TRBV18
DNA: TGTGCCAGCTCACCCCTAGGGACAGATCCCTACGAGCAGTACTTC
CDR3: CASSPLGTDPYEQYF

D: TRBD1
size: few
J: TRBJ2-1
V: TRBV28
DNA: TGTGCCAGCAAGCTAACAGGGGGATCCTTTTATGAGCAGTTCTTC
CDR3: CASKLTGGSFYEQFF

D: TRBD2
size: once
J: TRBJ2-5
V: TRBV7-6
DNA: TGTGCCAGCAGCCGGAATGAGGGGCGGGGGGAGACCCAGTACTTC
CDR3: CASSRNEGRGETQYF

D: .
size: many
J: TRBJ2-2
V: TRBV6-5
DNA: TGTGCCAGCAGTTACCCCCCCCGGGAAGGTTCGAACACCGGGGAGCTGTTTTTT
CDR3: CASSYPPREGSNTGELFF

D: TRBD1
size: many
J: TRBJ1-2
V: TRBV20-1
DNA: TGCAGTGCTCTCCTGACAGGGAAAATTTATGGCTACACCTTC
CDR3: CSALLTGKIYGYTF

D: .
size: .
J: TRBJ2-3
V: TRBV9
DNA: TGTGCCAGCAGCGCAGCATCGTTCGCAGATACGCAGTATTTT
CDR3: CASSAASFADTQYF

D: .
size: .
J: TRBJ2-7
V: TRBV12-3/TRBV12-4
DNA: TGTGCCAGCAGTTTGGGGCAGGGTTCCCACGAGCAGTACTTC
CDR3: CASSLGQGSHEQYF

D: .
size: few
J: TRBJ2-3
V: TRBV27
DNA: TGTGCCAGCAGTTCCGGACCAGAGGGGGGCACAGATACGCAGTATTTT
CDR3: CASSSGPEGGTDTQYF

D: .
size: few
J: TRBJ2-1
V: TRBV6-5
DNA: TGTGCCAGCAGTTACCCCTCTACGAACGCCAATGAGCAGTTCTTC
CDR3: CASSYPSTNANEQFF

D: .
size: many
J: TRBJ2-7
V: TRBV12-3/TRBV12-4
DNA: TGTGCCAGCACTATGACAGCTTCCTACGAGCAGTACTTC
CDR3: CASTMTASYEQYF

D: .
size: many
J: TRBJ2-3
V: TRBV7-8
DNA: TGTGCCAGCTTCCGGGCTAGCACAGATACGCAGTATTTT
CDR3: CASFRASTDTQYF

D: .
size: few
J: TRBJ2-2
V: TRBV4-3
DNA: TGCGCCAGCAGCCAAGACCTTAACCGGTGGGGAAACACCGGGGAGCTGTTTTTT
CDR3: CASSQDLNRWGNTGELFF

D: .
size: .
J: TRBJ1-4
V: TRBV7-9
DNA: TGTGCCAGCAGCTTTCCGGCGTCGGGTGAAAAACTGTTTTTT
CDR3: CASSFPASGEKLFF

D: .
size: .
J: TRBJ2-2
V: TRBV7-6
DNA: TGTGCCAGCAGCTTTCGGGAAGCCGGGGAGCTGTTTTTT
CDR3: CASSFREAGELFF

D: .
size: .
J: TRBJ1-5
V: TRBV12-3/TRBV12-4
DNA: TGTGCCAGCAGTTTCCCATCGACTAGACAGCCCCAGCATTTT
CDR3: CASSFPSTRQPQHF

D: TRBD1
size: few
J: TRBJ2-5
V: TRBV6-1
DNA: TGTGCCAGCTTCAGGGCAGGACAGGGAAGGGAGACCCAGTACTTC
CDR3: CASFRAGQGRETQYF

D: .
size: .
J: TRBJ1-4
V: TRBV19
DNA: TGTGCCAGTAGTATTCGGCCCCAGACTTTTAATGAAAAACTGTTTTTT
CDR3: CASSIRPQTFNEKLFF

D: TRBD2
size: .
J: TRBJ2-1
V: TRBV5-1
DNA: TGCGCCAGCAGCGGGACTAGCGTCTATGAGCAGTTCTTC
CDR3: CASSGTSVYEQFF

D: .
size: few
J: TRBJ2-5
V: TRBV6-2/TRBV6-3
DNA: TGTGCCAGCAGTTACTCGATGGGGGAGACCCAGTACTTC
CDR3: CASSYSMGETQYF

D: TRBD2
size: .
J: TRBJ2-1
V: TRBV18
DNA: TGTGCCAGCTCACCAAGGGGACTAGCGGAGAATGAGCAGTTCTTC
CDR3: CASSPRGLAENEQFF

D: .
size: many
J: TRBJ2-5
V: TRBV20-1
DNA: TGCAGTGCTAGAGATCTGCGGTCCGGGGAGACCCAGTACTTC
CDR3: CSARDLRSGETQYF

D: .
size: many
J: TRBJ1-1
V: TRBV5-1
DNA: TGCGCCAGCAGCTTGTCGGGTGGGCGGGATTCCTATGAGCAAACTGAAGCTTTCTTT
CDR3: CASSLSGGRDSYEQTEAFF

D: .
size: .
J: TRBJ1-1
V: TRBV4-3
DNA: TGCGCCAGCAGCCATGCCAGGGAGGGTACTGAAGCTTTCTTT
CDR3: CASSHAREGTEAFF

D: .
size: .
J: TRBJ2-6
V: TRBV29-1
DNA: TGCAGCGTTGAGGAGGAATCTGTGGCCAACGTCCTGACTTTC
CDR3: CSVEEESVANVLTF

D: TRBD1
size: many
J: TRBJ1-2
V: TRBV6-2/TRBV6-3
DNA: TGTGCCAGCAGTTACCACGGGACAGGGGGTTTCTATGGCTACACCTTC
CDR3: CASSYHGTGGFYGYTF

D: .
size: many
J: TRBJ1-5
V: TRBV4-1
DNA: TGCGCCAGCAGCCAACCCTTGGGGGTGGAAGTTCAGCCCCAGCATTTT
CDR3: CASSQPLGVEVQPQHF

D: TRBD1
size: many
J: TRBJ2-4
V: TRBV28
DNA: TGTGCCAGCAGTCTGACAGGGGGCCTAGCCAAAAACATTCAGTACTTC
CDR3: CASSLTGGLAKNIQYF

D: .
size: few
J: TRBJ2-1
V: TRBV9
DNA: TGTGCCAGCAGCGTAGCAGGGTTTGTAGGCTACAATGAGCAGTTCTTC
CDR3: CASSVAGFVGYNEQFF

D: TRBD1
size: .
J: TRBJ1-1
V: TRBV29-1
DNA: TGCAGCGCCACACAGGGGGACCTGAACACTGAAGCTTTCTTT
CDR3: CSATQGDLNTEAFF

D: .
size: .
J: TRBJ2-6
V: TRBV12-3/TRBV12-4
DNA: TGTGCCAGCAGTTTATGGGGGTCCCCCCCATCTGGGGCCAACGTCCTGACTTTC
CDR3: CASSLWGSPPSGANVLTF

D: .
size: .
J: TRBJ1-3
V: TRBV15
DNA: TGTGCCACCAGCAGAGATAGGAGTTCCCCCTCTGGAAACACCATATATTTT
CDR3: CATSRDRSSPSGNTIYF

D: TRBD1
size: .
J: TRBJ2-3
V: TRBV7-2
DNA: TGTGCCAGCAGCTTAGGGGGGACAGCCGGCACAGATACGCAGTATTTT
CDR3: CASSLGGTAGTDTQYF

D: .
size: many
J: TRBJ2-2
V: TRBV29-1
DNA: TGCAGCGTCATGGAGGGGGCCGGGGAGCTGTTTTTT
CDR3: CSVMEGAGELFF